This is a list of T cell receptor beta chains from one sample in a study of shared clonotypes between healthy human individuals. Repertoires were generated with immunoSEQ multiplex PCR, while TCRdb's copy carries only in-frame clones and drops some. This table has around 500,000 clones, around 80% appearing once. Sequenced input: PBMCs. The receptors were gathered from a middle-aged woman in good health. Some clones in this sample may be carry-over from other donors' samples. The CDR3 runs from the conserved cysteine through the conserved F or W.

TRBV10-3	TRBJ2-7	CATLGTGNYEQYF
TRBV15	TRBJ1-5	CATSPASYSNQPQHF
TRBV4-2	TRBJ2-7	CASSRPGTSGSTEQYF
TRBV28	TRBJ1-1	CASSLASAAMNTEAFF
TRBV28	TRBJ2-4	CASSLWGTGVKNIQYF
TRBV5-5	TRBJ1-3	CASSSDRGSGNTIYF
TRBV2	TRBJ2-2	CATKGTGVPAGELFF
TRBV14	TRBJ1-2	CASSQDWGGDYGYTF
TRBV15	TRBJ2-2	CATSRDLGGKELFF
TRBV7-2	TRBJ2-1	CASSLRDFGRNEQFF
TRBV5-1	TRBJ2-1	CASSLGADHNEQFF
TRBV15	TRBJ2-7	CATSRDRPRAYEQYF
TRBV28	TRBJ2-7	CASSLLGWGTSGRVYEQYF
TRBV5-1	TRBJ2-3	CASTSGYTDTQYF
TRBV29-1	TRBJ2-5	CSVVRSGETQYF
TRBV29-1	NA	CSVSSANHEQYF
TRBV30	TRBJ1-2	CAWSRTGQGGGYTF
TRBV10-3	TRBJ2-2	CAISQLAPNTGELFF
TRBV11-2	TRBJ2-7	CASSLVGLVHEQYF
TRBV6-1	TRBJ1-2	CATRLGYGYTF
TRBV10-3	TRBJ1-2	CAIGTVANYGYTF
TRBV7-9	TRBJ1-2	CASSTGNDYGYTF
TRBV28	TRBJ1-2	CASTTSSANYGYTF
TRBV7-9	TRBJ1-1	CASSLGSSEAFF
TRBV12-5	TRBJ1-1	CASGLVHGSSMNTEAFF
TRBV21-1	TRBJ2-4	CASSEGQGAKNIQYF
TRBV6-6	TRBJ1-1	CASSSNRGMNTEAFF
TRBV6-5	TRBJ1-5	CASSRDRVAQPQHF
TRBV28	NA	CASSLRGQGSSYEQYF
TRBV7-2	TRBJ2-7	CASSLELLSYEQYF
TRBV20-1	TRBJ2-1	CSARRTEQFF
TRBV27	TRBJ1-2	CASSPHRQNSNYGYTF
TRBV5-5	TRBJ2-7	CASSLPGRESQYF
TRBV28	TRBJ1-5	CASFPSLGNQPQHF
TRBV7-2	TRBJ2-1	CASSPGGTANYNEQFF
TRBV5-6	TRBJ2-2	CASSLSGFGTGELFF
TRBV29-1	TRBJ1-1	CSVHTGAESLVTEAFF
TRBV19	TRBJ2-1	CASSRGRGYYNEQFF
TRBV28	TRBJ2-7	CASSDRGREDYEQYF
TRBV18	TRBJ1-4	CASSPLGRGEKLFF
TRBV20-1	TRBJ2-5	CSARPQETQYF
TRBV10-3	TRBJ2-7	CAIRASGGSEQYF
TRBV5-1	TRBJ2-7	CASSRGPDYEQYF
TRBV6-4	TRBJ2-1	CASSLEGTGNYNEQFF
TRBV7-9	TRBJ2-3	CASSPGLLSDTQYF